The source of this T cell receptor beta chain is a study of blood T cells in healthy people across ages (dated by TCRdb to between 2015 and 2016). Context from the whole study: In model experiments, template switching captured roughly one uniquely barcoded TCR beta cDNA molecule for every two T cells. To track age-related changes in TCR beta repertoire diversity, the study relied on deep sequencing normalized with unique cDNA molecular identifiers. Donors were grouped into four age groups: young (average roughly 17 years), middle-aged (around 39), aged (around 66) and long-lived (about 89). The study analyzed two additional independent replicas of 1 million unique cDNA reads from the same blood draw for two donors, one aged 18 to 30 and one aged 80 or older.

This clonotype has ten or more counts. Its antigen remains undetermined. No much larger clone is present one base from it, and per-base qualities are unavailable. The donors were roughly 40 Caucasian individuals from Russia, aged 6 to 90 years, who were systemically healthy. Each donor gave 8 to 10 milliliters of peripheral blood, drawn into EDTA-treated Vacutainer tubes. Ficoll-Paque density-gradient centrifugation was used to isolate PBMCs, with at least 6 million per sample. Total RNA was extracted from PBMCs with Trizol reagent, with at least 6 micrograms obtained per sample. For every donor, flow cytometry on a PBMC aliquot measured the percentage of naive CD45RAhigh/CD27high T cells. Beyond this particular receptor, the publication reports: Estimates of total diversity based on one million sequenced T cells were considered lower bounds and underestimates. As age increased, observed TCR beta diversity per million T cells dropped in a roughly linear way, and a significant reduction was already evident by age about 36. Because the CMV infection status of the donors was unknown, age-related changes in expanded clonotypes may potentially have been confounded. Conclusive comparison of naive and antigen-experienced compartments was prevented by the profiling of bulk unsorted PBMCs. The long-lived group showed more naive CD4+ T cells, fewer expanded clones and increased TCR diversity than the aged group, suggesting age selection. The percentage of naive T cells measured by flow cytometry correlated strongly with observed TCR beta diversity.

For this chain, trimming is 0 bases at the V end and 10 bases at the J end, and the number of junction bases without a gene match is 16. The CDR3 covers 17 residues, taking in both the cysteine and the phenylalanine. Of the read, only the CDR3 DNA is kept; its 51 bases are in frame from base 1. Looking up the germline V gene yields CDR1 LGHNA and CDR2 YSLEER. Receptor amplification or capture employed 5' RACE. Data came from an Illumina HiSeq 2500. The second PCR ran for about 7 to 11 cycles and used a J-beta primer mix along with a sample-barcoded 5' primer. A unique molecular identifier was introduced onto each TCR beta cDNA molecule by a template-switch 5' adaptor carrying 12 random nucleotides. Each sample yielded at least 2.5 million CDR3-containing paired-end reads. All of the RNA was converted into first-strand cDNA using the Mint cDNA synthesis kit, with a TRBC-specific oligonucleotide serving as the primer. After uracil-DNA glycosylase treatment, a first 18-cycle PCR used universal primers M1SS and BC2_uni_R on all cDNA. Concerning the study's data processing: Each sample was normalized by randomly selecting 1 million high-quality reads, each carrying a distinct molecular identifier. Reads sharing molecular identifiers were discarded rather than binned into consensus sequences. MiTCR, set to a Q25 quality threshold and the strictest error-elimination algorithm, was used for CDR3 identification, clonotype clustering and error correction. A nonparametric unseen species model with Euler transformation was used to estimate lower-bound total TCR beta diversity. The public reads were run again by TCRdb, first through fastp at Q25 and then through MiXCR, and only productive beta chains were kept. Rows with a matching CDR3 protein are joined into one entry that keeps the most common DNA and genes. The V and J calls here are based on TCRdb, not the publication. The sample table shows 900,000 to 950,000 distinct CDR3 sequences, and just under 30% are seen once. The ten most abundant clones make up about 9.4% of the sample.

These data were also reused for a study on T cells of mothers and their children. Looking at the second paper: Donors were nine systemically healthy Caucasian individuals: three mothers and their six children. cDNA synthesis consumed the entire amount of extracted RNA, loaded at about 1.6 ug RNA in each 15 ul reaction. In the second PCR, the M1S primer introduced both the sample barcodes and 2-4 random nucleotides. Over 10 million TCR beta CDR3 reads came from each mother, compared with around 3 million reads from each child. Thymic selection similarly shapes TCR recombination output in related and unrelated pairs, with minor effect from inherited differences. Normalized repertoire overlap in related mother-child pairs was always slightly higher than in unrelated mother-child pairs, but the difference was never significant. No persistent microchimeric T cell clones were detected, at a sensitivity of approximately 100 clones per million clonotypes. The study used deep NGS to compare TCR beta repertoires of mothers and children, seeking features distinguishing related mother-child pairs from unrelated individuals. On average, the children were roughly 10 +/- 4 years old, while the mothers were 40 +/- 4 years old. After adapters were ligated using NEBNext reagents, the libraries underwent 100+100 nt paired-end sequencing on an Illumina HiSeq 2000. To prevent cross-contamination, the mother and child libraries were prepared one month apart and sequenced in separate runs. Each donor had between about 450,000 and 2,100,000 distinct TCR beta clonotypes identified. Naive TCR beta clonotypes were estimated from low-frequency clonotypes matched to each donor's FACS-determined naive share, without sorting.

The receptor was isolated from a middle-aged woman in good health. The sequence joins TRBV4-3 to TRBJ2-5; 8 bases in between match TRBD1. Sequencing was performed on blood. The CDR3 reads as follows: CASSQERSQGATTNQYF. DNA sequence: TGCGCCAGCAGCCAAGAGAGGAGCCAGGGGGCTACGACGAACCAGTACTTC.